One and the same sample provided the 15 T cell receptor beta chains below, sequenced in a study of CD8+ T cells in alopecia areata. Treatment meaning: oral pan-JAK inhibitor, 5-10 mg twice daily. Sequencing used cDNA as its template, made by extracting RNA and reverse transcribing it. Produced via immunoSEQ multiplex PCR; TCRdb's table is partial and in-frame only. The sample includes under 350,000 clones, 58% of them seen just once. Sequenced material: CD4+ T cells sorted from blood, taken at week 24, from a patient treated with tofacitinib. These receptors were collected from a human donor with alopecia areata.

This chain uses TRBV19 with TRBJ2-2; D not resolved. The ends were cut back, 7 bases at V and 5 bases at J, with 8 bases in the middle. Germline lookup yields CDR1 LNHDA and CDR2 SQIVND (reference sequence). This CDR3 is 12 amino acids long. For the CDR3, the DNA is TGTGCCAGTAACACTGCTACCGGGGAGCTGTTTTTT. It is translated as CASNTATGELFF. Supplemented by reference TRBV19 and TRBJ2-2, the full variable domain reads DGGITQSPKYLFRKEGQNVTLSCEQNLNHDAMYWYRQDPGQGLRLIYYSQIVNDFQKGDIAEGYSVSREKKESFPLTVTSAQKNPTAFYLCASNTATGELFFGEGSRLTVL.

This clone was picked up a small number of times. The CDR3 DNA reads as TGCAGCGTTGTTACAGGGAAGGCTTTCTTT. Translating gives CSVVTGKAFF. This chain joins TRBV29-1 and TRBJ1-1; D perhaps matches TRBD1 (6 bases). The CDR3 covers 10 residues. V gave up 4 bases and J gave up 11 bases, with 11 bases separating them. The germline CDR1 and CDR2 sequences are SQVTM and ANQGSEA.

The CDR3 nucleotides read TGCGCCAGCAGCTTCGGGACAGCGCCTACAGAAGCTTTCTTT. This encodes CASSFGTAPTEAFF. V and J are TRBV5-1 and TRBJ1-1; 7 nucleotides agree with TRBD1. V trimming: 2 bases; J trimming: 8 bases; junction bases outside the gene matches: 9. Germline CDR1 is SGHRS and CDR2 is YFSETQ. The CDR3 runs 14 residues.

Ten or more counts support this clone. The genes are TRBV7-3 and TRBJ2-6; TRBD1 or TRBD2 may be the D gene (5 bases each). The CDR3 spans 16 residues. V was trimmed by 3 bases and J by 1 base, leaving 10 bases between them. Per the germline V gene, CDR1 is SGHTA and CDR2 is FQGTGA. This chain's CDR3 is CASSFPEGSGANVLTF. In nucleotides, the CDR3 is TGTGCCAGCAGCTTCCCCGAGGGGTCTGGGGCCAACGTCCTGACTTTC.

The chain is built from TRBV4-3 and TRBJ1-6; TRBD1 agrees at 10 bases. The ends lost 4 bases at V and 8 bases at J; junction bases unmatched: 5. The CDR3 is made up of 15 amino acids. Germline CDR1 reads LGHNA; CDR2 reads YSLEER. CDR3 in amino acids: CASSRSGTGDSPLHF. CDR3 sequence (DNA): TGCGCCAGCAGCCGGTCCGGGACAGGGGATTCACCCCTCCACTTT.

Only a few counts were recorded for this clone. The rearrangement joins TRBV5-1 to TRBJ1-4; D gene unclear. The V gene lost 1 base and the J gene lost 5 bases, with 0 bases spanning the gap. The CDR3 is 11 amino acids. CDR1 is SGHRS, CDR2 YFSETQ, per germline. CDR3 DNA sequence: TGCGCCAGCAGCTTGAATGAAAAACTGTTTTTT. This gives the protein CASSLNEKLFF.

V usage is TRBV27 and J usage is TRBJ1-6; TRBD1 agrees at 11 bases. The germline V gene encodes CDR1 MNHEY and CDR2 SMNVEV (reference sequence). Losses at the gene ends were 7 bases for V and 10 bases for J; bases not matched to a gene: 15. The CDR3 runs 17 residues. The CDR3: CASTPTRTGGVASPLHF. Written as DNA, the CDR3 is TGTGCCAGCACTCCGACCCGGACAGGGGGCGTTGCATCACCCCTCCACTTT.

The CDR3: CASGETLTGGYTF. The CDR3 region has the DNA TGCGCCAGCGGGGAGACTCTGACGGGAGGCTACACCTTC. This rearrangement joins TRBV5-1 to TRBJ1-2; D gene unclear. Looked up from germline, CDR1 is SGHRS and CDR2 is YFSETQ. This CDR3 is built from 13 residues. V was trimmed by 7 bases and J by 8 bases, leaving 18 bases between them.

Only one count was recorded for this clone. V is TRBV30 and J is TRBJ1-2; TRBD1 agrees at 7 bases. CDR1 and CDR2 from the germline V gene are GTSNPN and SVGIG (reference sequence). After removal of 1 base from V and 6 bases from J, the junction contained 2 bases not matched to a gene. There are 12 residues in the CDR3. The CDR3 spells CAWSGGGNGYTF. The CDR3 DNA follows: TGTGCCTGGAGTGGAGGGGGCAATGGCTACACCTTC. The full variable domain, its missing parts supplied by reference TRBV30 and TRBJ1-2, is SQTIHQWPATLVQPVGSPLSLECTVEGTSNPNLYWYRQAAGRGLQLLFYSVGIGQISSEVPQNLSASRPQDRQFILSSKKLLLSDSGFYLCAWSGGGNGYTFGSGTRLTVV.

This clone appeared once. CDR3 sequence reads: CASSERENIQYF. CDR3 sequence (DNA): TGTGCCAGCAGTGAGCGGGAAAACATTCAGTACTTC. This chain connects TRBV2 to TRBJ2-4, with a weak D call TRBD2 (5 bases). V lost 3 bases, J lost 5 bases, and 5 bases lay in between. The CDR3 has 12 residues. From germline, CDR1 is SNHLY and CDR2 FYNNEI. Full variable domain (rest looked up from reference TRBV2 and TRBJ2-4): EPEVTQTPSHQVTQMGQEVILRCVPISNHLYFYWYRQILGQKVEFLVSFYNNEISEKSEIFDDQFSVERPDGSNFTLKIRSTKLEDSAMYFCASSERENIQYFGAGTRLSVL.

This chain links TRBV5-1 with TRBJ1-1; 8 positions agree with TRBD1. The CDR3 runs to 15 residues. Germline V gene data show CDR1 as SGHRS and CDR2 as YFSETQ. Trimming took 3 bases from V and 3 from J; bases not matched to a gene: 7. CDR3 loop: CASSWKGQADTEAFF. CDR3 sequence (DNA): TGCGCCAGCAGCTGGAAGGGACAGGCTGACACTGAAGCTTTCTTT.

The DNA for the CDR3 is TGTGCCAGCAGCCGGGGGTGGGCTGCTGAAGCTTTCTTT. It codes for CASSRGWAAEAFF. This sequence joins TRBV7-9 and TRBJ1-1, with D perhaps TRBD1 (5 bases). Germline V lookup: CDR1 SEHNR, CDR2 FQNEAQ (reference sequence). The CDR3 runs to 13 residues. V shed 5 bases and J shed 6 bases, with 13 bases lying between them. Combining the CDR3 with reference TRBV7-9 and TRBJ1-1 gives the whole variable domain DTGVSQNPRHKITKRGQNVTFRCDPISEHNRLYWYRQTLGQGPEFLTYFQNEAQLEKSRLLSDRFSAERPKGSFSTLEIQRTEQGDSAMYLCASSRGWAAEAFFGQGTRLTVV.

This sequence joins TRBV6-5 and TRBJ1-1; 7 nucleotides agree with TRBD1. Looked up from germline, CDR1 is MNHEY and CDR2 is SVGAGI. This CDR3 spans 15 amino acids. V shed 5 bases, J shed 0 bases, and the junction held 6 bases outside the gene matches. The CDR3 sequence is CASSHTGTVNTEAFF. The DNA of the CDR3 is TGTGCCAGCAGTCACACCGGGACAGTGAACACTGAAGCTTTCTTT.

This clone has more than one count but fewer than ten. In DNA, the CDR3 is TGTGCCAGCAGTGAATCGGGGGCCCGGGGGCACGAGCAGTACTTC. Translation: CASSESGARGHEQYF. V gene TRBV25-1 combines with J gene TRBJ2-7; D assignment may be TRBD1 or TRBD2 (6 bases each). The CDR3 consists of 15 residues. The V gene lost 1 base and the J gene lost 5 bases, with 15 bases spanning the gap. Germline V gene lookup returns CDR1 MGHDK and CDR2 SYGVNS.

As regards this clone: Germline is not matched at one junction end, which may reflect a read error. The chain combines TRBV7-2 with TRBJ1-6, with D unresolved. The CDR3 runs to 14 residues. From germline, CDR1 is SGHTA and CDR2 FQGNSA. The CDR3 sequence is CASSQWESNSPLHF. The CDR3 bases are TGCGCCAGCAGCCAATGGGAGTCTAATTCACCCCTCCACTTT.